What follows are 13 T cell receptor beta chains derived from one specimen sequenced in a study of shared clonotypes between healthy human individuals. Produced via immunoSEQ multiplex PCR; TCRdb's table is partial and in-frame only. The sample has roughly 1 million clones, 70% to 80% seen once. Sequencing input: memory CD4+ T cells from PBMCs. The subset here: CD45RA-negative fraction. Receptors originate from a man younger than 35 in good health. Some clones in this sample may be carry-over from other donors' samples.

The chain links TRBV7-7 to TRBJ2-7; D gene uncertain. The CDR3 runs to 15 residues. CDR1 and CDR2 (germline): SSHAT, FNYEAQ (reference sequence). V shed 2 bases and J shed 1 base, with 12 bases lying between them. The CDR3 here is CASSLLDGSSYEQYF. The CDR3 bases are TGTGCCAGCAGCTTATTAGATGGGTCGTCCTACGAGCAGTACTTC. Complete variable domain (other parts from reference TRBV7-7 and TRBJ2-7): GAGVSQSPRYKVTKRGQDVTLRCDPISSHATLYWYQQALGQGPEFLTYFNYEAQPDKSGLPSDRFSAERPEGSISTLTIQRTEQRDSAMYRCASSLLDGSSYEQYFGPGTRLTVT.

The J gene is TRBJ2-1, the V gene TRBV28; 9 positions match TRBD1. CDR3 size: 15 residues. Germline assignment: CDR1 MDHEN and CDR2 SYDVKM. Trimming removed 5 bases from V and 8 bases from J; junction bases left unmatched: 10. The CDR3 here is CASSPAGTGRDEQFF. DNA of the CDR3: TGTGCCAGCAGTCCAGCCGGGACAGGGAGGGATGAGCAGTTCTTC.

The rearrangement joins TRBV19 to TRBJ1-2; D gene unclear. V was shortened by 6 bases and J by 5 bases, with 16 bases between the two germline ends. This CDR3 has 14 amino acids. CDR1 is LNHDA, CDR2 SQIVND, per germline (reference sequence). The CDR3 region has the DNA TGTGCCAGTAGGTGGTCTAAGGAGGGATATGGCTACACCTTC. It translates to CASRWSKEGYGYTF.

V and J are TRBV5-4 and TRBJ2-3; D not resolved. CDR3 size: 16 residues. V gave up 1 base and J gave up 4 bases, with 16 bases separating them. CDR1 is SGHNT and CDR2 is YYREEE in the germline V gene (reference sequence). The CDR3 spells CASSLSALTGADTQYF. CDR3 sequence (DNA): TGTGCCAGCAGCTTGAGCGCTCTTACTGGGGCAGATACGCAGTATTTT.

The chain recombines TRBV19 with TRBJ2-2; maybe TRBD1 (5 bases). Trimming removed 8 bases from V and 0 bases from J, with 10 bases in between. Germline V gives CDR1 LNHDA, CDR2 SQIVND (reference sequence). The length of the CDR3 is 14 residues. CDR3 amino acids: CASDDSPNTGELFF. The CDR3 DNA sequence: TGTGCCAGTGACGACAGCCCGAACACCGGGGAGCTGTTTTTT.

This clone was found a few times. This sequence joins TRBV7-3 and TRBJ1-5; D ambiguous. V was shortened by 3 bases and J by 7 bases, with 10 bases between the two germline ends. Germline V gene lookup returns CDR1 SGHTA and CDR2 FQGTGA. This CDR3 has 13 residues. The CDR3 region has the DNA TGTGCCAGCAGCTTCACTACGGACCAGCCCCAGCATTTT. It codes for CASSFTTDQPQHF.

The genes are TRBV7-6 and TRBJ2-1; D is undetermined. CDR3 size: 16 residues. Trimming shortened V by 4 bases and J by 8 bases, and 21 bases separated the two germline ends. Germline assignment: CDR1 SGHVS and CDR2 FNYEAQ. As DNA, the CDR3 is TGTGCCAGCAGCTCCTGGTCGTTTTTCAAAACGGATGAGCAGTTCTTC. Translating it yields CASSSWSFFKTDEQFF.

In its sample, this clone was seen a few times. The genes are TRBV5-1 and TRBJ2-1; possibly TRBD1 for D (6 bases). V was pared by 2 bases and J by 10 bases, with 7 bases between. The CDR3 spans 11 residues. Germline lookup yields CDR1 SGHRS and CDR2 YFSETQ. The CDR3 DNA reads as TGCGCCAGCAGCTTAGGGGGAGAGCAGTTCTTC. It translates to CASSLGGEQFF.

The V gene is TRBV28, the J gene TRBJ2-1; D might be TRBD1 (6 bases). The V and J ends lost 2 bases and 10 bases respectively, with 15 bases between them. From germline, CDR1 is MDHEN and CDR2 SYDVKM. There are 14 residues in the CDR3. CDR3 region: CASSLPTGSKEQFF. CDR3 bases: TGTGCCAGCAGTTTACCTACAGGGTCTAAGGAGCAGTTCTTC.

On this clone: Other DNA sequences in the same sample also yield this CDR3. This chain links TRBV11-3 with TRBJ2-2; 8 positions agree with TRBD2. This CDR3 has 15 amino acids. V trimming: 4 bases; J trimming: 7 bases; junction bases outside the gene matches: 8. From germline, CDR1 is SGHNT and CDR2 YENEEA. CDR3 nucleotide sequence: TGTGCCAGCAGCTCCACCGGGGGGGGCGGCGGGGAGCTGTTTTTT. This translates into CASSSTGGGGGELFF.

The V call is TRBV5-1, the J call TRBJ2-6, with D possibly matching TRBD1 (6 bases). Germline CDR1 reads SGHRS; CDR2 reads YFSETQ. Trimming took 3 bases from V and 2 from J, leaving 15 bases between them. CDR3 length: 17 residues. The chain's CDR3 is CASSYVRGSAGANVLTF. For the CDR3, the DNA is TGCGCCAGCAGCTATGTCAGGGGTAGCGCTGGGGCCAACGTCCTGACTTTC.

The V call is TRBV7-2, the J call TRBJ2-5; D call uncertain. The CDR3 extends over 13 amino acids. Germline CDR1 is SGHTA and CDR2 is FQGNSA. V was pared by 1 base and J by 3 bases, with 6 bases between. The CDR3 nucleotides are TGTGCCAGCAGCTTAGTTAAGGAAGAGACCCAGTACTTC. It codes for CASSLVKEETQYF.

This clone was counted only a few times. The rearrangement links TRBV2 to TRBJ1-1, with 10 bases lining up with TRBD1. The trim removed 9 bases at V and 5 bases at J, leaving 12 bases unmatched. In germline, CDR1 is SNHLY, CDR2 FYNNEI. The CDR3 runs to 15 residues. The CDR3 is CARDWDRGRDTEAFF. CDR3 in DNA: TGTGCCAGGGATTGGGACAGGGGTCGGGATACTGAAGCTTTCTTT.